The next 15 T cell receptor beta chains were all read from a single sample in a study of neoadjuvant nivolumab and ipilimumab in lung cancer. TCRdb's copy holds only in-frame clones and misses some; the assay was immunoSEQ multiplex PCR. This sample carries 6,500 to 8,500 clones, under 90% of them seen once, and the ten largest clones take roughly 2.4%. The sample here was tumor tissue, taken after neoadjuvant nivolumab, alone or with ipilimumab, at or shortly before surgery. The source is an adult with non-small cell lung cancer. Some clones in this sample may be carry-over from other donors' samples.

The chain combines TRBV2 with TRBJ2-7; the match to TRBD1 covers 8 bases. The V segment lost 6 bases and the J segment 6 bases; nucleotides outside the gene matches: 7. Germline CDR1 and CDR2: SNHLY and FYNNEI. CDR3 size: 13 residues. The CDR3 DNA follows: TGTGCCAGCAGCACGGACAGGGTGGCCGAGCAGTACTTC. Translating it yields CASSTDRVAEQYF.

The genes are TRBV2 and TRBJ1-1, with D possibly TRBD1 on 6 matching bases. This CDR3 contains 15 residues. V was shortened by 6 bases and J by 5 bases, with 19 bases between the two germline ends. Germline CDR1 reads SNHLY; CDR2 reads FYNNEI. CDR3 loop: CASSRYISQGTEAFF. Here the CDR3 DNA reads TGTGCCAGCAGCCGATACATTTCCCAGGGGACTGAAGCTTTCTTT.

V and J are TRBV15 and TRBJ2-3, with no clear D. This CDR3 has 13 residues. Per germline, CDR1 LNHNV and CDR2 YYDKDF (reference sequence). V was shortened by 8 bases and J by 5 bases, with 14 bases between the two germline ends. CDR3 loop: CATWTPSQDTQYF. For the CDR3, the DNA is TGTGCCACCTGGACCCCCTCCCAAGATACGCAGTATTTT.

This chain joins TRBV11-1 and TRBJ2-3; no clear D gene. V was trimmed by 0 bases and J by 7 bases, leaving 11 bases between them. CDR3 length: 14 amino acids. The germline V gene has CDR1 SGHAT and CDR2 FQDESV (reference sequence). The CDR3 spells CASSLAGRDYTQYF. The CDR3 DNA reads as TGTGCCAGCAGCTTAGCTGGCAGAGACTATACGCAGTATTTT.

This chain joins TRBV27 and TRBJ1-1; 10 bases align to TRBD1. Germline CDR1 reads MNHEY; CDR2 reads SMNVEV (reference sequence). CDR3 size: 11 residues. V lost 6 bases, J lost 11 bases, and 3 bases stayed unmatched. CDR3 sequence reads: CASRGQGSAFF. The CDR3 DNA reads TGTGCCAGCAGGGGACAGGGGTCGGCTTTCTTT.

This clone was recorded only once. The chain uses TRBV28 and TRBJ2-1; perhaps D is TRBD1 or TRBD2 (5 bases each). This CDR3 is built from 14 residues. The V and J ends lost 3 bases and 8 bases respectively, with 14 bases between them. Germline CDR1 reads MDHEN; CDR2 reads SYDVKM. The CDR3 loop is CASSFVSGTDEQFF. CDR3 in DNA: TGTGCCAGCAGTTTTGTTTCCGGGACCGATGAGCAGTTCTTC.

V usage is TRBV19 and J usage is TRBJ2-5, with 9 bases matching TRBD2. This CDR3 contains 14 residues. Germline lookup yields CDR1 LNHDA and CDR2 SQIVND (reference sequence). V gave up 6 bases and J gave up 4 bases; unmatched junction bases: 6. CDR3 sequence reads: CASSVAGVGETQYF. In nucleotides, the CDR3 is TGTGCCAGTAGCGTAGCGGGAGTCGGAGAGACCCAGTACTTC.

CDR3 DNA sequence: TGTGCCAGCAGCTTGCCTAGCGGGAGGAATGAGCAGTTCTTC. It translates to CASSLPSGRNEQFF. The chain recombines TRBV5-6 with TRBJ2-1, with 11 bases lining up with TRBD2. The CDR3 has 14 residues. J gave up 7 bases and V 1 base, and 1 base lay outside the gene matches. CDR1 and CDR2 (germline): SGHDT, YYEEEE.

The chain recombines TRBV7-9 with TRBJ1-2; D unresolved. Deletions cut 5 bases from V and 2 bases from J, with 6 bases between. CDR1 is SEHNR and CDR2 is FQNEAQ in the germline V gene (reference sequence). The CDR3 sequence is 12 residues long. CDR3 coding DNA: TGTGCCAGCAGCACACAGAACTATGGCTACACCTTC. It encodes CASSTQNYGYTF.

The chain is built from TRBV29-1 and TRBJ2-1; 10 bases match TRBD1. The CDR3 extends over 14 amino acids. Germline V CDR1 and CDR2: SQVTM, ANQGSEA. V lost 6 bases and J lost 6; bases outside the gene matches: 8. The CDR3 reads CSVTGTGVANEQFF. CDR3 in DNA: TGCAGCGTGACCGGGACAGGGGTTGCCAATGAGCAGTTCTTC.

J is TRBJ2-3 and V is TRBV25-1, with D possibly being TRBD1 (5 bases). The V gene's germline CDR1 is MGHDK and CDR2 SYGVNS. Trimming stripped 0 bases from V and 4 bases from J, with 8 bases between. The CDR3 is 14 residues long. The CDR3, as DNA: TGTGCCAGCAGTGAATATGCAGGGCCAGATACGCAGTATTTT. Protein sequence: CASSEYAGPDTQYF.

The rearrangement links TRBV7-8 to TRBJ1-4, with D possibly TRBD1 on 6 matching bases. V was shortened by 5 bases and J by 3 bases, with 22 bases between the two germline ends. The CDR3 runs 18 residues. Germline CDR1 and CDR2: SGHVS and FQNEAQ. In DNA form, the CDR3 reads TGTGCCAGCAGCATTAAGAATCTGGGGGCCCGACCTAATGAAAAACTGTTTTTT. It yields the protein CASSIKNLGARPNEKLFF. The variable domain in full, with the rest retrieved from reference TRBV7-8 and TRBJ1-4, is GAGVSQSPRYKVAKRGQDVALRCDPISGHVSLFWYQQALGQGPEFLTYFQNEAQLDKSGLPSDRFFAERPEGSVSTLKIQRTQQEDSAVYLCASSIKNLGARPNEKLFFGSGTQLSVL.

The rearrangement links TRBV11-2 to TRBJ2-3, with a weak D call TRBD1 (5 bases). There are 15 residues in the CDR3. Per the germline V gene, CDR1 is SGHAT and CDR2 is FQNNGV. The ends were cut back, 0 bases at V and 0 bases at J, with 7 bases in the middle. Written as DNA, the CDR3 is TGTGCCAGCAGCTTAGAAGGGGCTAGCACAGATACGCAGTATTTT. Residues: CASSLEGASTDTQYF.

The chain links TRBV19 to TRBJ2-7, with D perhaps being TRBD1 or TRBD2 (5 bases each). This CDR3 spans 14 amino acids. Germline V gene lookup returns CDR1 LNHDA and CDR2 SQIVND (reference sequence). The V end lost 5 bases, the J end lost 2 bases, and 13 bases lay between the germline ends. The chain's CDR3 is CASSPEGSAYEQYF. The CDR3, as DNA: TGTGCCAGTAGTCCCGAGGGGAGCGCCTACGAGCAGTACTTC.

This chain uses TRBV27 with TRBJ1-2; a possible D gene is TRBD1 (5 bases). V was pared by 3 bases and J by 0 bases, with 11 bases between. Germline V gives CDR1 MNHEY, CDR2 SMNVEV (reference sequence). CDR3 size: 15 residues. CDR3 sequence (DNA): TGTGCCAGCAGTTTGCAGGGATGGGCTAACTATGGCTACACCTTC. Its translation: CASSLQGWANYGYTF.